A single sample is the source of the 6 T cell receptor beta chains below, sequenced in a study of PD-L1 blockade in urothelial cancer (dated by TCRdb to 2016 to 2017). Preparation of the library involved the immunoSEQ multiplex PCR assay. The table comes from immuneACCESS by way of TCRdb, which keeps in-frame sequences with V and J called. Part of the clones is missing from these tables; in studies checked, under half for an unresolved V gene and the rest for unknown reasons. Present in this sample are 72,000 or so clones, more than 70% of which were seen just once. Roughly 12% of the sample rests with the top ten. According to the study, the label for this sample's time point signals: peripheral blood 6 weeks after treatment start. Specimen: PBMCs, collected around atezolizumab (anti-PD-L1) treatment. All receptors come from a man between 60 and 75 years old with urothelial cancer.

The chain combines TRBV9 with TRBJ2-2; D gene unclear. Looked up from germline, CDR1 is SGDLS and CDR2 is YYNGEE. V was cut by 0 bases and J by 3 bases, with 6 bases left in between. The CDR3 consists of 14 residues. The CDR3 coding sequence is TGTGCCAGCAGCGTAGTTCTAGACACCGGGGAGCTGTTTTTT. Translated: CASSVVLDTGELFF.

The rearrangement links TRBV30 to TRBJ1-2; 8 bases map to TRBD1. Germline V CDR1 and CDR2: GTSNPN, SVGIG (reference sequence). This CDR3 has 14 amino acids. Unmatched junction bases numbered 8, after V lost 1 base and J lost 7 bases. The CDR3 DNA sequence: TGTGCCTGGAGTGGAGGACAGGGAAGCGGTGGCTACACCTTC. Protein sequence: CAWSGGQGSGGYTF. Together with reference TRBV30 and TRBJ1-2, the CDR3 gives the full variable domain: SQTIHQWPATLVQPVGSPLSLECTVEGTSNPNLYWYRQAAGRGLQLLFYSVGIGQISSEVPQNLSASRPQDRQFILSSKKLLLSDSGFYLCAWSGGQGSGGYTFGSGTRLTVV.

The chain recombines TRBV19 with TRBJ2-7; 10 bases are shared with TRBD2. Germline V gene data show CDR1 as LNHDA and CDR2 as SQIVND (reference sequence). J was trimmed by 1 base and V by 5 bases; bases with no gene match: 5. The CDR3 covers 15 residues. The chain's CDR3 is CASSAMGLASYEQYF. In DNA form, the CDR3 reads TGTGCCAGTAGTGCCATGGGACTAGCGTCCTACGAGCAGTACTTC.

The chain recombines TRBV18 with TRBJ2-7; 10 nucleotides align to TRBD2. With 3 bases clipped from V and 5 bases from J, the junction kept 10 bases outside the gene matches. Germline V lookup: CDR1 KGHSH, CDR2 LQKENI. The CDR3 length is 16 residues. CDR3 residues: CASSPPRTSGFDEQYF. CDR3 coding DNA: TGTGCCAGCTCACCGCCGAGGACTAGCGGTTTTGACGAGCAGTACTTC. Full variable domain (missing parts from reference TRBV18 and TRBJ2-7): NAGVMQNPRHLVRRRGQEARLRCSPMKGHSHVYWYRQLPEEGLKFMVYLQKENIIDESGMPKERFSAEFPKEGPSILRIQQVVRGDSAAYFCASSPPRTSGFDEQYFGPGTRLTVT.

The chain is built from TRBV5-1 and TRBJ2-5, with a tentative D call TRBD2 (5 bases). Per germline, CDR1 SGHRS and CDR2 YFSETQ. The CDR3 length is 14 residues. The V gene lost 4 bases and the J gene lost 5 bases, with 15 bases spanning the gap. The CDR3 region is CASSLTRSRETQYF. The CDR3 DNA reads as TGCGCCAGCAGCCTCACTAGGTCTCGGGAGACCCAGTACTTC. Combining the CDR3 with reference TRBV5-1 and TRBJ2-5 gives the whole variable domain KAGVTQTPRYLIKTRGQQVTLSCSPISGHRSVSWYQQTPGQGLQFLFEYFSETQRNKGNFPGRFSGRQFSNSRSEMNVSTLELGDSALYLCASSLTRSRETQYFGPGTRLLVL.

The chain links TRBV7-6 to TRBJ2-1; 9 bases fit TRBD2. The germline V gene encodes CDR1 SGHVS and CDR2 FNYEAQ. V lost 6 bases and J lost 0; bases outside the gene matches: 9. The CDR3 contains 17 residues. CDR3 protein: CASSRAGGPRSYNEQFF. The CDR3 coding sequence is TGTGCCAGCAGTCGGGCGGGGGGGCCTCGCTCCTACAATGAGCAGTTCTTC.